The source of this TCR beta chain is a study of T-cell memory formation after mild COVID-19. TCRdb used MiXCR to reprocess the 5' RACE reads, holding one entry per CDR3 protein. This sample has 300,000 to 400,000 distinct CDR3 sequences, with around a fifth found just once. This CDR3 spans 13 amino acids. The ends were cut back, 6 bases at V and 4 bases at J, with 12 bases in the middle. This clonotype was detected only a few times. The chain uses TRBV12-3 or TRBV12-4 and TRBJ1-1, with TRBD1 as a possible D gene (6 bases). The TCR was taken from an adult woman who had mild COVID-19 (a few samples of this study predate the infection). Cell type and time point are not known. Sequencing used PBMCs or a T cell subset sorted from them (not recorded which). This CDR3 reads CASSLGGRTEAFF. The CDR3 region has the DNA TGTGCCAGCAGCCTAGGGGGTCGCACTGAAGCTTTCTTT.